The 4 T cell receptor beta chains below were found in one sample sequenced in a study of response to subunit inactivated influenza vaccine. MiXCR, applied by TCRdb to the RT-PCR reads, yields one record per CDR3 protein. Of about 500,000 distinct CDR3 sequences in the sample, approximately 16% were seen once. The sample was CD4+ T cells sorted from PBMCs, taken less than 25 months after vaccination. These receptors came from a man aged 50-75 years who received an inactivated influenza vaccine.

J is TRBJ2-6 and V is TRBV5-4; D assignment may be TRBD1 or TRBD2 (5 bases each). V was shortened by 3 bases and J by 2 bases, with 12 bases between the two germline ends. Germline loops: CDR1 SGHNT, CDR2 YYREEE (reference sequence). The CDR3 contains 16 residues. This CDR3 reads CASSSYVGPGANVLTF. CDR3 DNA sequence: TGTGCCAGCAGCTCGTACGTGGGACCTGGGGCCAACGTCCTGACTTTC.

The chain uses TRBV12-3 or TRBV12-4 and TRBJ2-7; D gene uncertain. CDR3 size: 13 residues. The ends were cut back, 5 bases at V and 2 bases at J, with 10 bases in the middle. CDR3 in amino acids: CASSNPLAYEQYF. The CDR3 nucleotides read TGTGCCAGCAGTAACCCTTTGGCCTACGAGCAGTACTTC.

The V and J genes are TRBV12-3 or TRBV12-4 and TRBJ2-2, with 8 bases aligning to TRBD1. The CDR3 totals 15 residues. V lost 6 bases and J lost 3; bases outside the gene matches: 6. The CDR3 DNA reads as TGTGCCAGCAGACGACAGGGGCTGGACACCGGGGAGCTGTTTTTT. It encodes CASRRQGLDTGELFF.

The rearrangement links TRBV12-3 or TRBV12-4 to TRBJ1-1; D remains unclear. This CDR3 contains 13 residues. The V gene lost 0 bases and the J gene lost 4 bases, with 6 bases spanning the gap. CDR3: CASSLAGRTEAFF. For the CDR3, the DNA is TGTGCCAGCAGTTTAGCAGGTCGCACTGAAGCTTTCTTT.